A single sample gave rise to the 28 T cell receptor beta chains below, sequenced in a study of blood T cell repertoires in COVID-19. Some clones are missing from TCRdb's copy, which holds only in-frame ones; the method was immunoSEQ multiplex PCR. Seen here are roughly 69,000 clones, about nine tenths observed once, and the top ten hold about 7%. Input material: peripheral blood. Receptor source: a man in his fifties with active COVID-19.

The chain carries TRBV19 and TRBJ1-1; 9 bases match TRBD1. Per germline, CDR1 LNHDA and CDR2 SQIVND (reference sequence). The CDR3 is made up of 17 amino acids. With 5 bases clipped from V and 2 bases from J, the junction kept 12 bases outside the gene matches. The CDR3: CASSVDLTGGFNTEAFF. The CDR3 region has the DNA TGTGCCAGTAGTGTCGACTTGACAGGGGGTTTTAACACTGAAGCTTTCTTT.

This chain joins TRBV6-5 and TRBJ1-2, with 7 nucleotides matching TRBD1. The CDR3 has 14 amino acids. Germline values: CDR1 MNHEY, CDR2 SVGAGI. The trim removed 7 bases at V and 7 bases at J, leaving 12 bases unmatched. The CDR3 region has the DNA TGTGCCAGCAAGGATCTCGGGACAGCTCGTGGCTACACCTTC. It encodes CASKDLGTARGYTF.

This clone was seen just once. The chain joins TRBV5-1 to TRBJ1-4; 7 bases line up with TRBD1. In germline, CDR1 is SGHRS, CDR2 YFSETQ. J gave up 6 bases and V 0 bases, and 2 bases lay outside the gene matches. This CDR3 has 14 residues. The CDR3 sequence: CASSLAGTDEKLFF. The CDR3 DNA sequence: TGCGCCAGCAGCTTGGCCGGGACAGATGAAAAACTGTTTTTT.

The J gene is TRBJ1-2, the V gene TRBV6-5; D gene unclear. From germline, CDR1 is MNHEY and CDR2 SVGAGI. This CDR3 region has 15 residues. V lost 0 bases to trimming and J lost 5 bases, with 13 bases between them. CDR3 residues: CASSYSGGGPYGYTF. The CDR3 region has the DNA TGTGCCAGCAGTTACTCAGGCGGCGGCCCATATGGCTACACCTTC.

V usage is TRBV19 and J usage is TRBJ1-5, with 11 bases matching TRBD1. The CDR3 covers 15 residues. V lost 6 bases, J lost 5 bases, and 6 bases stayed unmatched. Per germline, CDR1 LNHDA and CDR2 SQIVND (reference sequence). CDR3 protein: CASSRTGGVYQPQHF. The CDR3 DNA sequence: TGTGCCAGTAGCCGGACAGGGGGCGTTTATCAGCCCCAGCATTTT.

The genes are TRBV11-1 and TRBJ2-1, with a tentative D call TRBD2 (6 bases). The CDR3 spans 15 residues. Trimming stripped 5 bases from V and 4 bases from J, with 15 bases between. Germline loops: CDR1 SGHAT, CDR2 FQDESV (reference sequence). The CDR3 loop is CASSRDPGTYNEQFF. The CDR3 DNA sequence: TGTGCCAGCAGCCGGGACCCAGGGACTTACAATGAGCAGTTCTTC.

The chain employs TRBV28 and TRBJ1-6, with 12 bases that match TRBD1. CDR3 length: 17 residues. The ends lost 1 base at V and 9 bases at J; junction bases unmatched: 7. In germline, CDR1 is MDHEN, CDR2 SYDVKM. The CDR3: CASSLFYRDRGPSPLHF. In DNA, the CDR3 is TGTGCCAGCAGTTTATTCTACCGGGACAGGGGGCCTTCACCCCTCCACTTT.

The genes are TRBV6-1 and TRBJ2-2, with D uncertain. V was trimmed by 4 bases and J by 0 bases, leaving 15 bases between them. This CDR3 region has 17 residues. From germline, CDR1 is MNHNS and CDR2 SASEGT. In DNA form, the CDR3 reads TGTGCCAGCAGTGGCCGCTCCGATTACACGAACACCGGGGAGCTGTTTTTT. Protein: CASSGRSDYTNTGELFF.

This chain joins TRBV4-1 and TRBJ2-7; a possible D gene is TRBD2 (6 bases). Germline lookup yields CDR1 MGHRA and CDR2 YSYEKL. The CDR3 spans 17 residues. Trimming left V 2 bases short and J 2 bases short, with 19 bases between. CDR3: CASSQHLSGDGAYEQYF. The CDR3 region has the DNA TGCGCCAGCAGCCAACATTTGTCGGGGGATGGGGCCTACGAGCAGTACTTC.

V usage is TRBV5-4 and J usage is TRBJ1-4; D ambiguous. V was clipped by 4 bases and J by 2 bases, with 3 bases between them. The CDR3 has 12 residues. Germline V gene lookup returns CDR1 SGHNT and CDR2 YYREEE (reference sequence). The CDR3 reads CASSRTNEKLFF. In nucleotides, the CDR3 is TGTGCCAGCAGCCGGACTAATGAAAAACTGTTTTTT.

This rearrangement joins TRBV28 to TRBJ2-7; 7 bases align to TRBD1. V lost 7 bases to trimming and J lost 3 bases; unmatched junction nucleotides: 6. The CDR3 loop spans 13 amino acids. Per the germline V gene, CDR1 is MDHEN and CDR2 is SYDVKM. In DNA, the CDR3 is TGTGCCAGCACGACAGGGAATCGCTACGAGCAGTACTTC. Protein: CASTTGNRYEQYF. Full variable domain (outside the CDR3, taken from reference TRBV28 and TRBJ2-7): DVKVTQSSRYLVKRTGEKVFLECVQDMDHENMFWYRQDPGLGLRLIYFSYDVKMKEKGDIPEGYSVSREKKERFSLILESASTNQTSMYLCASTTGNRYEQYFGPGTRLTVT.

V and J are TRBV7-9 and TRBJ2-3; D perhaps matches TRBD2 (5 bases). The CDR3 has 12 amino acids. V was pared by 8 bases and J by 4 bases, with 10 bases between. Germline CDR1 reads SEHNR; CDR2 reads FQNEAQ (reference sequence). The chain's CDR3 is CASGFGADTQYF. DNA for the CDR3: TGTGCCAGCGGTTTCGGGGCAGATACGCAGTATTTT.

This clone was recorded a few times. CDR3 protein: CASSLGQGANYGYTF. In DNA, the CDR3 is TGTGCCAGCAGCCTTGGACAGGGGGCTAACTATGGCTACACCTTC. The chain carries TRBV7-2 and TRBJ1-2; 10 positions match TRBD1. Germline lookup yields CDR1 SGHTA and CDR2 FQGNSA. V was clipped by 5 bases and J by 0 bases; unmatched bases: 3. The CDR3 consists of 15 residues.

Here the CDR3 reads CATSDRGTEAFF. In DNA form, the CDR3 reads TGTGCCACCTCTGACAGGGGCACTGAAGCTTTCTTT. The chain uses TRBV19 and TRBJ1-1; the match to TRBD1 covers 8 bases. Unmatched junction bases numbered 5, after V lost 10 bases and J lost 4 bases. The CDR3 extends over 12 amino acids. CDR1 is LNHDA and CDR2 is SQIVND in the germline V gene (reference sequence).

The CDR3, as DNA: TGTGCCAGCAGCCAAGGAGGGGGGGGCCTTAAGGAGACCCAGTACTTC. It specifies CASSQGGGGLKETQYF. The V and J genes are TRBV4-2 and TRBJ2-5; D is possibly TRBD2 (7 bases). Germline CDR1 and CDR2: LGHNA and YNFKEQ. This CDR3 is built from 16 residues. With 1 base removed from V and 5 bases from J, the gap between germline ends came to 17 bases.

The genes are TRBV7-7 and TRBJ2-7; maybe TRBD2 (6 bases). Germline CDR1 and CDR2: SSHAT and FNYEAQ (reference sequence). This CDR3 region has 13 residues. The V end was cut by 3 bases, the J end by 1 base, with 7 bases between. The CDR3 region has the DNA TGTGCCAGCAGCTTTGGGGGGTCCTACGAGCAGTACTTC. This translates into CASSFGGSYEQYF.

The chain employs TRBV5-1 and TRBJ1-2, with unresolved D. Germline V lookup: CDR1 SGHRS, CDR2 YFSETQ. The CDR3 is 14 residues long. V was clipped by 3 bases and J by 3 bases, with 12 bases between them. CDR3 protein: CASSSETVDYGYTF. The CDR3 DNA reads TGCGCCAGCAGCTCTGAAACGGTGGACTATGGCTACACCTTC.

CDR3 sequence (DNA): TGTGCCACCTCTCTCGGGGGGGGATCCCAATCGACCCAGTACTTC. Translation gives CATSLGGGSQSTQYF. The V and J genes are TRBV19 and TRBJ2-5; 8 bases map to TRBD2. Germline V gives CDR1 LNHDA, CDR2 SQIVND (reference sequence). Trimming removed 10 bases from V and 7 bases from J; junction bases left unmatched: 17. The CDR3 length is 15 residues.

The V gene is TRBV4-2, the J gene TRBJ2-7, with D tentatively TRBD1 (7 bases). The germline V and J ends were trimmed by 1 base and 2 bases, with 15 bases remaining between them. CDR1 and CDR2 from the germline V gene are LGHNA and YNFKEQ. The CDR3 has 16 residues. The DNA of the CDR3 is TGTGCCAGCAGCCAAGGTGGGGGGACAGTCCCCTACGAGCAGTACTTC. This codes for CASSQGGGTVPYEQYF.

The CDR3 region is CASSTTAVTDTQYF. Written as DNA, the CDR3 is TGTGCCAGTTCAACGACAGCCGTCACAGATACGCAGTATTTT. The J gene is TRBJ2-3, the V gene TRBV19, with a tentative D call TRBD1 (5 bases). Germline CDR1 is LNHDA and CDR2 is SQIVND (reference sequence). The CDR3 contains 14 residues. Trimming took 8 bases from V and 2 from J, leaving 14 bases between them.

The genes are TRBV30 and TRBJ2-5, with TRBD1 matching 7 bases. The CDR3 sequence is 15 residues long. Germline CDR1 is GTSNPN and CDR2 is SVGIG (reference sequence). J gave up 5 bases and V 7 bases, and 16 bases lay outside the gene matches. CDR3 residues: CALLGNRGRLETQYF. CDR3 sequence (DNA): TGTGCCTTACTGGGTAACAGGGGAAGATTGGAGACCCAGTACTTC.

The chain employs TRBV4-1 and TRBJ1-3, with D possibly matching TRBD1 (5 bases). V lost 6 bases to trimming and J lost 4 bases, with 22 bases between them. This CDR3 contains 17 residues. CDR1 is MGHRA and CDR2 is YSYEKL in the germline V gene. The CDR3 DNA follows: TGCGCCAGCAGGGCGGCGGGACTCAATTTGGGGGGAAACACCATATATTTT. Amino acid sequence: CASRAAGLNLGGNTIYF.

V gene TRBV5-6 combines with J gene TRBJ1-3; weak D call: TRBD1 (6 bases). From germline, CDR1 is SGHDT and CDR2 YYEEEE. CDR3 length: 14 residues. Trimming shortened V by 3 bases and J by 1 base, and 8 bases separated the two germline ends. For the CDR3, the DNA is TGTGCCAGCAGCTCGAGGGGGTCTGGAAACACCATATATTTT. Protein: CASSSRGSGNTIYF.

The V and J genes are TRBV5-5 and TRBJ1-4, with 7 bases that match TRBD1. The CDR3 is made up of 16 amino acids. Germline CDR1 and CDR2: SGHKS and YYEKEE (reference sequence). The V gene end was trimmed by 0 bases and the J gene end by 7 bases; junction bases not matched to a gene: 9. The CDR3: CASSLDGGAGGEKLFF. The CDR3 DNA sequence: TGTGCCAGCAGCTTGGATGGAGGGGCAGGGGGTGAAAAACTGTTTTTT.

This clone occurred once. The chain has TRBV27 and TRBJ1-2; D is possibly TRBD1 (5 bases). Trimming took 4 bases from V and 1 from J, leaving 7 bases between them. This CDR3 is 13 amino acids long. CDR1 and CDR2 (germline): MNHEY, SMNVEV (reference sequence). The CDR3 DNA follows: TGTGCCAGCAGTTGGCAGGGTAACTATGGCTACACCTTC. Residues: CASSWQGNYGYTF.

This clone was recorded only once. J is TRBJ2-4 and V is TRBV10-3; 9 bases match TRBD1. Germline V CDR1 and CDR2: ENHRY, SYGVKD. V was pared by 2 bases and J by 11 bases, with 10 bases of the junction left unmatched. The CDR3 extends over 15 amino acids. CDR3 coding DNA: TGTGCCATCAGTGAGCCGGGGACAGGGAAAACGGTTCAGTACTTC. Translated, it gives CAISEPGTGKTVQYF.

The CDR3 DNA reads as TGTGCCAGTCGACTCGGGGGGGTCGGGAGCACAGATACGCAGTATTTT. This gives the protein CASRLGGVGSTDTQYF. V usage is TRBV19 and J usage is TRBJ2-3, with 8 bases that match TRBD2. Germline assignment: CDR1 LNHDA and CDR2 SQIVND (reference sequence). The CDR3 contains 16 residues. V lost 8 bases to trimming and J lost 0 bases; unmatched junction nucleotides: 10.

The chain joins TRBV2 to TRBJ1-2; tentative D call: TRBD1 (5 bases). The CDR3 contains 13 residues. Trimming removed 4 bases at V and 4 bases at J, with 10 bases between. Germline CDR1 and CDR2: SNHLY and FYNNEI. CDR3 loop: CASSVGGGYGYTF. The CDR3 DNA reads TGTGCCAGCAGTGTGGGGGGAGGCTATGGCTACACCTTC.